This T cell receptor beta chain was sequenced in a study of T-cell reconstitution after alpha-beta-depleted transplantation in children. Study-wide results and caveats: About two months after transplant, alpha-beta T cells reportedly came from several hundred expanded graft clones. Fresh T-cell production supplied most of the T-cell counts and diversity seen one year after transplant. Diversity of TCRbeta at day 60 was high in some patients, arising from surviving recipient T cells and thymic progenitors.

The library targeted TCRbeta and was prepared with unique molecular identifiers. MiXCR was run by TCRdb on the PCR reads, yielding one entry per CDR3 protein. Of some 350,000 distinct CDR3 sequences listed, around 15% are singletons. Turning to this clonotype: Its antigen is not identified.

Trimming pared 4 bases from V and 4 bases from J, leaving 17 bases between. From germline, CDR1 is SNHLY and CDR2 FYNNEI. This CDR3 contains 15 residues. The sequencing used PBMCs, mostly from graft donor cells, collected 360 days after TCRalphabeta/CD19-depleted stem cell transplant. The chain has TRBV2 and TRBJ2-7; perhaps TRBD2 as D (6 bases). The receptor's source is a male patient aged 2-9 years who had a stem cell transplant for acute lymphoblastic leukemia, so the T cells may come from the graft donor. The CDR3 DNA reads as TGTGCCAGCAGTGGCGTGACGGGAGTAGAGTACGAGCAGTACTTC. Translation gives CASSGVTGVEYEQYF.